The 19 T cell receptor beta chains below come from one sample, sequenced in a study of human versus mouse CDR3 diversity and MHC coevolution. Some clones are missing from TCRdb's copy, which holds only in-frame ones; the method was immunoSEQ multiplex PCR. The sample contains about 73,000 clones, 85% to 95% of which appear only once. The sequenced sample consisted of naive CD4+ T cells from blood. Documented subset: CD45RO-negative CD62L-positive naive CD4 T cells. The receptors originated from a person aged 30 to 69 in good health.

This clone was detected a few times. V and J are TRBV10-3 and TRBJ1-1, with D unclear. This CDR3 comprises 11 residues. The V end lost 3 bases, the J end lost 8 bases, and 7 bases lay between the germline ends. Germline assignment: CDR1 ENHRY and CDR2 SYGVKD. CDR3 sequence: CAISDALEAFF. For the CDR3, the DNA is TGTGCCATCAGTGATGCACTCGAAGCTTTCTTT.

Only a few counts were recorded for this clone. V usage is TRBV6-6 and J usage is TRBJ1-1, with 9 bases fitting TRBD1. The CDR3 length is 11 residues. Germline V gene lookup returns CDR1 MNHNY and CDR2 SVGAGI (reference sequence). J gave up 10 bases and V 10 bases, and 7 bases lay outside the gene matches. The CDR3 DNA sequence: TGTGCCACCTACAGGGGGCTGGTAGCTTTCTTT. Its translation is CATYRGLVAFF.

This clone has more than one count but fewer than ten. The rearrangement uses TRBV10-3 and TRBJ2-3; 7 bases are shared with TRBD2. V lost 4 bases and J lost 2; bases outside the gene matches: 9. The CDR3 loop spans 16 amino acids. Germline lookup yields CDR1 ENHRY and CDR2 SYGVKD. CDR3 protein: CAISGVRAGNTDTQYF. The DNA for the CDR3 is TGTGCCATCAGTGGCGTACGAGCGGGGAACACAGATACGCAGTATTTT.

This chain joins TRBV5-1 and TRBJ2-3; 8 positions agree with TRBD2. Trimming removed 3 bases from V and 4 bases from J; junction bases left unmatched: 4. The germline V gene encodes CDR1 SGHRS and CDR2 YFSETQ. The CDR3 is 14 amino acids. The CDR3 loop is CASSSPGGADTQYF. For the CDR3, the DNA is TGCGCCAGCAGCTCCCCGGGAGGGGCAGATACGCAGTATTTT.

The chain recombines TRBV4-2 with TRBJ2-7; D gene uncertain. Germline lookup yields CDR1 LGHNA and CDR2 YNFKEQ. CDR3 length: 13 amino acids. Trimming pared 0 bases from V and 8 bases from J, leaving 11 bases between. This CDR3 reads CASSQESKDKQYF. The CDR3, as DNA: TGTGCCAGCAGCCAAGAGTCCAAAGACAAGCAGTACTTC.

This sequence joins TRBV5-1 and TRBJ1-1; TRBD1 might be the D (6 bases). Trimming left V 0 bases short and J 4 bases short, with 10 bases between. Germline V gives CDR1 SGHRS, CDR2 YFSETQ. CDR3 length: 14 amino acids. The CDR3 coding sequence is TGCGCCAGCAGCTTGGACAGGGCTATCACTGAAGCTTTCTTT. Its protein is CASSLDRAITEAFF.

The rearrangement joins TRBV2 to TRBJ2-2; TRBD1 might be the D (6 bases). Per germline, CDR1 SNHLY and CDR2 FYNNEI. Trimming removed 5 bases at V and 6 bases at J, with 10 bases between. The CDR3 has 13 residues. CDR3 sequence (DNA): TGTGCCAGCAGTTTCAGGGGAGCCGGGGAGCTGTTTTTT. Encoded protein: CASSFRGAGELFF.

The chain carries TRBV6-6 and TRBJ1-1; 11 bases fit TRBD1. The CDR3 is 16 amino acids. The trim removed 5 bases at V and 0 bases at J, leaving 5 bases unmatched. The germline gives CDR1 MNHNY, CDR2 SVGAGI (reference sequence). As DNA, the CDR3 is TGTGCCAGCAGTCAAGGACAGGGGGCCGTGAACACTGAAGCTTTCTTT. Residues: CASSQGQGAVNTEAFF.

The DNA for the CDR3 is TGTGCCTGGGGCCGTGGGAGGGGCAGAGTGAACACTGAAGCTTTCTTT. It encodes CAWGRGRGRVNTEAFF. The chain employs TRBV30 and TRBJ1-1, with a possible D match to TRBD1 (5 bases). CDR3 length: 16 amino acids. The V end lost 5 bases, the J end lost 0 bases, and 19 bases lay between the germline ends. Germline CDR1 GTSNPN, CDR2 SVGIG (reference sequence).

This sequence joins TRBV6-6 and TRBJ1-1; TRBD1 aligns across 7 bases. The CDR3 is 14 amino acids. Trimming at V came to 6 bases and at J to 1 base, leaving 5 bases not matched to a gene. CDR1 and CDR2 (germline): MNHNY, SVGAGI (reference sequence). The CDR3 sequence is CASREGQTNTEAFF. The DNA for the CDR3 is TGTGCCAGCAGGGAGGGACAGACGAACACTGAAGCTTTCTTT.

The V and J genes are TRBV27 and TRBJ1-4; 9 nucleotides line up with TRBD1. Germline V lookup: CDR1 MNHEY, CDR2 SMNVEV (reference sequence). J was trimmed by 2 bases and V by 5 bases; bases with no gene match: 3. The length of the CDR3 is 15 residues. CDR3: CASSVQGATNEKLFF. The CDR3 DNA reads TGTGCCAGCAGTGTACAGGGGGCCACTAATGAAAAACTGTTTTTT.

The CDR3 loop reads CASSPPRVVGSYNEQFF. CDR3 bases: TGTGCCAGCTCACCACCACGGGTTGTGGGCTCCTACAATGAGCAGTTCTTC. V is TRBV18 and J is TRBJ2-1; D not resolved. This CDR3 spans 17 amino acids. Trimming took 0 bases from V and 0 from J, leaving 12 bases between them. In germline, CDR1 is KGHSH, CDR2 LQKENI.

The J gene is TRBJ1-2, the V gene TRBV6-1; D unclear. V gave up 0 bases and J gave up 8 bases, with 10 bases separating them. CDR1 MNHNS and CDR2 SASEGT come from the germline V gene. The CDR3 length is 13 residues. The CDR3 DNA sequence: TGTGCCAGCAGTGAAGCGTCAGTAAGAGGCTACACCTTC. It is translated as CASSEASVRGYTF.

The chain couples TRBV14 to TRBJ2-7; 9 bases are a match to TRBD2. The ends lost 4 bases at V and 4 bases at J; junction bases unmatched: 11. The CDR3 loop spans 16 amino acids. Germline CDR1 and CDR2: SGHDN and FVKESK. CDR3 sequence (DNA): TGTGCCAGCAGCCGAAAATTAGCGGGAGAAGGTTACGAGCAGTACTTC. Translation: CASSRKLAGEGYEQYF.

This clone was counted a single time. The chain carries TRBV30 and TRBJ2-3; 8 nucleotides agree with TRBD2. J gave up 0 bases and V 2 bases, and 4 bases lay outside the gene matches. Looked up from germline, CDR1 is GTSNPN and CDR2 is SVGIG (reference sequence). The CDR3 length is 15 residues. CDR3 region: CAWSRTSGSTDTQYF. Written as DNA, the CDR3 is TGTGCCTGGAGTCGTACTAGCGGTAGCACAGATACGCAGTATTTT.

This sequence joins TRBV25-1 and TRBJ1-4; D is unresolved. The CDR3 has 17 amino acids. Trimming stripped 0 bases from V and 4 bases from J, with 15 bases between. CDR1 MGHDK and CDR2 SYGVNS come from the germline V gene. The CDR3 protein is CASSEYSRREINEKLFF. The CDR3 DNA reads as TGTGCCAGCAGTGAATATAGTCGGAGGGAGATTAATGAAAAACTGTTTTTT.

V is TRBV19 and J is TRBJ2-5; D gene unclear. The J call may not be correct, given that the DNA end is closer to TRBJ2-7. The CDR3 sequence is 13 residues long. Germline V gene sequence: CDR1 LNHDA, CDR2 SQIVND (reference sequence). CDR3 nucleotides: TGTGCCAGTAGTATTGTGCCAGGCTACGAGCAGTACTTC. It translates to CASSIVPGYEQYF.

The rearrangement joins TRBV30 to TRBJ1-2; D is possibly TRBD1 (5 bases). CDR1 and CDR2 (germline): GTSNPN, SVGIG (reference sequence). CDR3 length: 13 amino acids. Trimming shortened V by 5 bases and J by 7 bases, and 17 bases separated the two germline ends. The CDR3: CAWGRDSASGYTF. Here the CDR3 DNA reads TGTGCCTGGGGCCGGGACTCAGCCTCTGGCTACACCTTC.

V gene TRBV7-9 combines with J gene TRBJ2-3; possible D gene TRBD1, 5 bases. Trimming removed 1 base from V and 5 bases from J, with 10 bases in between. Germline lookup yields CDR1 SEHNR and CDR2 FQNEAQ (reference sequence). The CDR3 runs 14 residues. CDR3 coding DNA: TGTGCCAGCAGCTTAGGACAGCGAAAAGATACGCAGTATTTT. This translates into CASSLGQRKDTQYF.